What follows describes a single TCR beta chain. Its antigen is as yet unknown. An end of the junction does not agree with germline; a read error may underlie this. Use of 60 Vbeta and 13 Jbeta primers characterized the PCR. The table came from immunoSEQ multiplex PCR; TCRdb's copy has only in-frame clones and leaves some out. This sample carries fewer than 250,000 clones, approximately 78% of them seen once, and the ten largest clones take 2.9%. This specimen comes from a study of cytomegalovirus exposure and HLA in healthy donors. Study outcomes and limitations: Looking again later, the authors saw that most CMV-associated TCR beta chains seemed HLA-restricted. In presence/absence analyses, roughly uniform sequencing depth across donors was assumed. Several V segments, TRBV6-2 and TRBV6-3 among them, could not be told apart and were dropped.

The CDR3 sequence is 17 residues long. From germline, CDR1 is SSHAT and CDR2 FNYEAQ (reference sequence). The source is a man aged 25-40 years in good health and CMV-seronegative. V gene TRBV7-7 combines with J gene TRBJ2-5; 12 bases are shared with TRBD2. Sequenced: PBMCs. CDR3 residues: CASSSSAASGGAGTQYF. CDR3 nucleotides: TGTGCTAGCAGCTCCTCGGCGGCTAGCGGGGGGGCTGGGACCCAGTACTTC.